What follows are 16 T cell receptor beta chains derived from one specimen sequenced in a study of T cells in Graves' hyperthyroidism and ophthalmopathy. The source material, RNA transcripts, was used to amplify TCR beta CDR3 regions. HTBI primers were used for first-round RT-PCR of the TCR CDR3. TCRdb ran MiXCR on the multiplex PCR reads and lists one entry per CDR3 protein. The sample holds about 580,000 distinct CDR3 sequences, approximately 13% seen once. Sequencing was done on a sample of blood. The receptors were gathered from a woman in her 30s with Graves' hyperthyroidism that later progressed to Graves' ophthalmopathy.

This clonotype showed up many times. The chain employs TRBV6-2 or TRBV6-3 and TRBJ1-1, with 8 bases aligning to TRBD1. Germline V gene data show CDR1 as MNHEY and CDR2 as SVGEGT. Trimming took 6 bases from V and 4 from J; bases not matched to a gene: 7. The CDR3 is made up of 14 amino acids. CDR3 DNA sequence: TGTGCCAGCAGCCAAACGGGACAGGCCACTGAAGCTTTCTTT. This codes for CASSQTGQATEAFF.

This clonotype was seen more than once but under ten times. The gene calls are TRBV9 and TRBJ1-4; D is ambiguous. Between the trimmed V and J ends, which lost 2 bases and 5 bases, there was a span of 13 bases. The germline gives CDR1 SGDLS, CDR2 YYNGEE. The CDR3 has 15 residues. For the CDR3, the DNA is TGTGCCAGCAGCGTTCAACCGGGCCAAAATGAAAAACTGTTTTTT. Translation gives CASSVQPGQNEKLFF.

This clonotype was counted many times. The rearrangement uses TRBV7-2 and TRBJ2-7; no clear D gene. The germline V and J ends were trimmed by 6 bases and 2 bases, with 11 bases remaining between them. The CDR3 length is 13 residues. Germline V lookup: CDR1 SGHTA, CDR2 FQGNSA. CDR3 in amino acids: CASRRQAPYEQYF. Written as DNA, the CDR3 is TGTGCCAGCAGGCGGCAGGCCCCCTACGAGCAGTACTTC.

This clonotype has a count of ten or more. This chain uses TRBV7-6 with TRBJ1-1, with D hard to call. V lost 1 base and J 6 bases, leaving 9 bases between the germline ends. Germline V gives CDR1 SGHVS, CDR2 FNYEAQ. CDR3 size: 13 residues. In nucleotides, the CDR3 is TGTGCCAGCAGCTTAGTAGGTACCTCTGAAGCTTTCTTT. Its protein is CASSLVGTSEAFF. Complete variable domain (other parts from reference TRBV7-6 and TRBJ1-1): GAGVSQSPRYKVTKRGQDVALRCDPISGHVSLYWYRQALGQGPEFLTYFNYEAQQDKSGLPNDRFSAERPEGSISTLTIQRTEQRDSAMYRCASSLVGTSEAFFGQGTRLTVV.

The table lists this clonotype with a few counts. The DNA for the CDR3 is TGTGCCAGCAGCCGGAGGGGCGTAACTTACTATGGCTACACCTTC. It specifies CASSRRGVTYYGYTF. The rearrangement joins TRBV5-6 to TRBJ1-2, with a weak D call TRBD1 (5 bases). The CDR3 totals 15 residues. The V and J ends lost 4 bases and 3 bases respectively, with 16 bases between them. CDR1 is SGHDT and CDR2 is YYEEEE in the germline V gene. The entire variable domain, with the rest obtained from reference TRBV5-6 and TRBJ1-2, is as follows: DAGVTQSPTHLIKTRGQQVTLRCSPKSGHDTVSWYQQALGQGPQFIFQYYEEEERQRGNFPDRFSGHQFPNYSSELNVNALLLGDSALYLCASSRRGVTYYGYTFGSGTRLTVV.

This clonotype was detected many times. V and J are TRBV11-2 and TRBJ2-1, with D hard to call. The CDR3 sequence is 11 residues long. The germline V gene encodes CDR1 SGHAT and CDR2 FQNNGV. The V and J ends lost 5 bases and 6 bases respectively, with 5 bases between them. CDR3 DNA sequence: TGTGCCAGCAGCCCCCTCAATGAGCAGTTCTTC. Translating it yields CASSPLNEQFF. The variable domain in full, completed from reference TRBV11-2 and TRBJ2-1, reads EAGVAQSPRYKIIEKRQSVAFWCNPISGHATLYWYQQILGQGPKLLIQFQNNGVVDDSQLPKDRFSAERLKGVDSTLKIQPAKLEDSAVYLCASSPLNEQFFGPGTRLTVL.

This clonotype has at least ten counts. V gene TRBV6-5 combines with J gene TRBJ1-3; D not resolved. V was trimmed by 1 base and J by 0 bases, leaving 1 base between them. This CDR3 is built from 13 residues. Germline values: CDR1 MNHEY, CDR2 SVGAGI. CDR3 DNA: TGTGCCAGCAGTTACTTCTCTGGAAACACCATATATTTT. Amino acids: CASSYFSGNTIYF.

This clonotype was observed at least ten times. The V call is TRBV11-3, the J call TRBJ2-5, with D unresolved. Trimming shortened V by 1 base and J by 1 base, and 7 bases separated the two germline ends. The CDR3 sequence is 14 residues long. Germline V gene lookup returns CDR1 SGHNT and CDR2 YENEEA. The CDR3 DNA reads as TGTGCCAGCAGCTTAGTTCGGGCCCAAGAGACCCAGTACTTC. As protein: CASSLVRAQETQYF. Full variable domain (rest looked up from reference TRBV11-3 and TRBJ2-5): EAGVVQSPRYKIIEKKQPVAFWCNPISGHNTLYWYLQNLGQGPELLIRYENEEAVDDSQLPKDRFSAERLKGVDSTLKIQPAELGDSAVYLCASSLVRAQETQYFGPGTRLLVL.

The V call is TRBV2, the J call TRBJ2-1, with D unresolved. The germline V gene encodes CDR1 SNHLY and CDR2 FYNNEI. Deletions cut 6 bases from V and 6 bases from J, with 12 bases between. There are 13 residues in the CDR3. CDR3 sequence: CASRLPRGNEQFF. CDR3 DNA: TGTGCCAGCAGGCTCCCACGAGGCAATGAGCAGTTCTTC. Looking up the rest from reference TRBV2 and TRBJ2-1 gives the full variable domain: EPEVTQTPSHQVTQMGQEVILRCVPISNHLYFYWYRQILGQKVEFLVSFYNNEISEKSEIFDDQFSVERPDGSNFTLKIRSTKLEDSAMYFCASRLPRGNEQFFGPGTRLTVL.

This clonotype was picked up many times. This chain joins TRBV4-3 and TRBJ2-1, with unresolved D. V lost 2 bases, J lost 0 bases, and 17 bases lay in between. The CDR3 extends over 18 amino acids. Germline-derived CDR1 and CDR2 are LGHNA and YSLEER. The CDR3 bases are TGCGCCAGCAGCCAATCAATAAGATACCGAAGCTCCTACAATGAGCAGTTCTTC. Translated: CASSQSIRYRSSYNEQFF.

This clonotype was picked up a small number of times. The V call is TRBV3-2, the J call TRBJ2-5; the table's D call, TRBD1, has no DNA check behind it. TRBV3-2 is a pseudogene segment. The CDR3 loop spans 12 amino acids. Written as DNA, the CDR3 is TGTGGCGCAAGGGCAGGGAAAGAGACCCAGTACTTC. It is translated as CGARAGKETQYF.

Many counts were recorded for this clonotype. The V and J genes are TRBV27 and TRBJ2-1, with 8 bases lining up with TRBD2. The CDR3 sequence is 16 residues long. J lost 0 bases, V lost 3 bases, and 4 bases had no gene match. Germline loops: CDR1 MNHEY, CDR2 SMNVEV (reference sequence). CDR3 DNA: TGTGCCAGCAGTTTCCTAAGCGGGAGCTCCTACAATGAGCAGTTCTTC. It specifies CASSFLSGSSYNEQFF.

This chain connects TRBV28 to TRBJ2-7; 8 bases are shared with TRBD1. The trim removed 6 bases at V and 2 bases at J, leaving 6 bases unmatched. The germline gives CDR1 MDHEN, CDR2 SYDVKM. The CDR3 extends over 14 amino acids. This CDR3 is CASREGQGPYEQYF. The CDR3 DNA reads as TGTGCCAGCAGGGAAGGACAGGGACCCTACGAGCAGTACTTC. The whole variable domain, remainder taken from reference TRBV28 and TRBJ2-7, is DVKVTQSSRYLVKRTGEKVFLECVQDMDHENMFWYRQDPGLGLRLIYFSYDVKMKEKGDIPEGYSVSREKKERFSLILESASTNQTSMYLCASREGQGPYEQYFGPGTRLTVT.

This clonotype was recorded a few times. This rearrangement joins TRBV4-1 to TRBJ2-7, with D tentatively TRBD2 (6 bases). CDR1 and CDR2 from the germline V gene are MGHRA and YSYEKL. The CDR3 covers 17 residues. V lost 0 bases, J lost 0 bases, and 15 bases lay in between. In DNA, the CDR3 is TGCGCCAGCAGCCAAGATCCCCCGGGGGTGAGCTCCTACGAGCAGTACTTC. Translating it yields CASSQDPPGVSSYEQYF.

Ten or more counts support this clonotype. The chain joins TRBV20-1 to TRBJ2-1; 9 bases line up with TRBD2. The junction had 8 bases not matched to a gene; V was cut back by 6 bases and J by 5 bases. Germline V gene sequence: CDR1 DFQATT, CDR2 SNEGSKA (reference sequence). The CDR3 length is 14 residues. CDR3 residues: CSAPPSGIDNEQFF. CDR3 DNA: TGCAGTGCCCCCCCTAGCGGGATAGACAATGAGCAGTTCTTC.

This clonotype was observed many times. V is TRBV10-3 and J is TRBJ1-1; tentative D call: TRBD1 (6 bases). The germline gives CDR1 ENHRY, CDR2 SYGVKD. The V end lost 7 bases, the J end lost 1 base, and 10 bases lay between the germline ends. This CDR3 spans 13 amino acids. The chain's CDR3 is CAIIRGGNTEAFF. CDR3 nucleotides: TGTGCCATCATCAGAGGGGGGAACACTGAAGCTTTCTTT.